This T cell receptor (beta chain) was sequenced in a study of blood T cells in healthy people across ages. Broader study findings: The fall in TCR beta diversity per million T cells was roughly linear with age.

Only a few counts were recorded for this clonotype. What it binds is unknown. Then a second PCR, running roughly 7 to 11 cycles, was carried out with a sample-barcoded 5' primer and a J-beta primer mix. Each CDR3 protein gets one entry after TCRdb re-called the 5' RACE reads with MiXCR. The sample has about 1.6 million distinct CDR3 sequences, about 35% seen once. The CDR3 covers 17 residues. Germline-derived CDR1 and CDR2 are SGHRS and YFSETQ. The V gene end was trimmed by 4 bases and the J gene end by 1 base; junction bases not matched to a gene: 13. This chain links TRBV5-1 with TRBJ1-2; 7 bases fit TRBD1. Sequencing input: blood. The clonotype comes from a woman aged 30 to 39 in good health. The CDR3 reads CASSHPLGRGLNYGYTF. The DNA of the CDR3 is TGCGCCAGCAGCCATCCCCTGGGAAGGGGGCTTAACTATGGCTACACCTTC.